These 27 T cell receptor beta chains were sequenced from one sample in a study of T cells in Graves' hyperthyroidism and ophthalmopathy. Amplification yielded TCR beta CDR3 regions, with RNA transcripts as the source. TCR CDR3 regions were first amplified by RT-PCR with HTBI primers. Each CDR3 protein is one row after TCRdb ran MiXCR on the multiplex PCR reads. The table has some 580,000 distinct CDR3 sequences, more than 15% seen once. The sample taken for sequencing was blood. Source of these receptors: a woman between 35 and 50 years old with Graves' ophthalmopathy.

The rearrangement links TRBV9 to TRBJ2-3, with 7 bases fitting TRBD2. Trimming at V came to 0 bases and at J to 2 bases, leaving 6 bases not matched to a gene. Germline V gives CDR1 SGDLS, CDR2 YYNGEE. The length of the CDR3 is 16 residues. The CDR3, as DNA: TGTGCCAGCAGCGTAGTGGGGGAGCGGGACACAGATACGCAGTATTTT. Translation: CASSVVGERDTDTQYF.

The table lists this clonotype with many counts. This chain uses TRBV6-1 with TRBJ2-5, with 12 bases lining up with TRBD2. The CDR3 runs to 15 residues. V trimming: 6 bases; J trimming: 4 bases; junction bases outside the gene matches: 6. Looked up from germline, CDR1 is MNHNS and CDR2 is SASEGT. CDR3 sequence reads: CASSPLAGGRETQYF. The DNA for the CDR3 is TGTGCCAGCAGCCCCCTAGCGGGAGGGCGAGAGACCCAGTACTTC.

Many counts were recorded for this clonotype. The J gene is TRBJ2-5, the V gene TRBV20-1, with a weak D call TRBD2 (6 bases). This CDR3 comprises 15 residues. Germline V gene lookup returns CDR1 DFQATT and CDR2 SNEGSKA (reference sequence). V shed 5 bases and J shed 4 bases, with 20 bases lying between them. CDR3 sequence (DNA): TGCAGTGCTCCAGATTCCGGGACGGAGGGAGAGACCCAGTACTTC. This translates into CSAPDSGTEGETQYF.

In its sample, this clonotype was seen many times. This chain joins TRBV5-6 and TRBJ1-5, with D unclear. Germline CDR1 and CDR2: SGHDT and YYEEEE. V was trimmed by 3 bases and J by 4 bases, leaving 17 bases between them. This CDR3 contains 16 residues. The CDR3 nucleotides are TGTGCCAGCAGCTCCCAGATTGAACGTGAGAATCAGCCCCAGCATTTT. Amino acids: CASSSQIERENQPQHF.

This clonotype was picked up a small number of times. The chain is built from TRBV28 and TRBJ2-7; TRBD2 agrees at 7 bases. The CDR3 sequence is 16 residues long. Germline V lookup: CDR1 MDHEN, CDR2 SYDVKM. The ends lost 5 bases at V and 2 bases at J; junction bases unmatched: 12. This CDR3 reads CASSPAGNPPTYEQYF. The CDR3 bases are TGTGCCAGCAGTCCAGCGGGAAATCCCCCTACCTACGAGCAGTACTTC.

This chain links TRBV20-1 with TRBJ2-7; 8 bases line up with TRBD2. This CDR3 is built from 17 residues. Unmatched junction bases numbered 10, after V lost 0 bases and J lost 0 bases. Germline V CDR1 and CDR2: DFQATT, SNEGSKA (reference sequence). CDR3 DNA sequence: TGCAGTGCTAGAGATATTCCCCTTAGCGGGACCTCCTACGAGCAGTACTTC. This gives the protein CSARDIPLSGTSYEQYF.

This clonotype has more than one count but fewer than ten. The chain employs TRBV7-2 and TRBJ2-1; 7 nucleotides line up with TRBD2. This CDR3 has 15 residues. Per germline, CDR1 SGHTA and CDR2 FQGNSA. J gave up 7 bases and V 4 bases, and 10 bases lay outside the gene matches. The CDR3 region is CASSSAAGERNEQFF. DNA of the CDR3: TGTGCCAGCAGCTCCGCTGCGGGAGAGCGGAATGAGCAGTTCTTC.

This clonotype was counted many times. V usage is TRBV6-1 and J usage is TRBJ1-2; 7 bases map to TRBD1. V was pared by 5 bases and J by 7 bases, with 7 bases of the junction left unmatched. CDR3 length equals 13 residues. From germline, CDR1 is MNHNS and CDR2 SASEGT. The DNA for the CDR3 is TGTGCCAGCAGTCAGGACAGGTTAAGTGGCTACACCTTC. It is translated as CASSQDRLSGYTF.

In its sample, this clonotype was seen many times. This sequence joins TRBV2 and TRBJ2-4; D may be TRBD2 (6 bases). The length of the CDR3 is 14 residues. Germline V gives CDR1 SNHLY, CDR2 FYNNEI. With 4 bases removed from V and 0 bases from J, the gap between germline ends came to 7 bases. The CDR3 loop is CASSGGLAKNIQYF. As DNA, the CDR3 is TGTGCCAGCAGTGGGGGACTAGCCAAAAACATTCAGTACTTC.

V is TRBV6-1 and J is TRBJ1-2, with D perhaps matching TRBD1 (5 bases). The CDR3 totals 14 residues. From germline, CDR1 is MNHNS and CDR2 SASEGT. V lost 6 bases to trimming and J lost 0 bases, with 11 bases between them. The CDR3 region is CASRRTTSNYGYTF. CDR3 nucleotides: TGTGCCAGCAGAAGGACAACATCTAACTATGGCTACACCTTC.

The table lists this clonotype with a few counts. The chain links TRBV5-4 to TRBJ2-3; no clear D. CDR1 and CDR2 from the germline V gene are SGHNT and YYREEE (reference sequence). Trimming cost V 0 bases and J 3 bases, with 11 bases left between them. The CDR3 has 15 residues. The CDR3 DNA reads as TGTGCCAGCAGCTTGGGTGGGATTCGGACAGATACGCAGTATTTT. Its protein is CASSLGGIRTDTQYF.

This clonotype was recorded many times. V gene TRBV24-1 combines with J gene TRBJ2-5, with D perhaps TRBD1 (6 bases). Germline V gene lookup returns CDR1 KGHDR and CDR2 SFDVKD. This CDR3 has 15 residues. V was clipped by 4 bases and J by 5 bases, with 16 bases between them. In DNA, the CDR3 is TGTGCCACCAGTGACCCTCAGGGGATCGGGGAGACCCAGTACTTC. Amino acids: CATSDPQGIGETQYF.

This clonotype appeared a few times. V gene TRBV5-6 combines with J gene TRBJ2-1; 8 positions agree with TRBD2. Trimming cost V 7 bases and J 0 bases; bases outside gene matches: 3. CDR1 is SGHDT and CDR2 is YYEEEE in the germline V gene. The CDR3 has 14 residues. CDR3 sequence (DNA): TGTGCCAGCTTCGGGGGGGGCTCCTACAATGAGCAGTTCTTC. It encodes CASFGGGSYNEQFF.

This clonotype was detected many times. The chain uses TRBV20-1 and TRBJ2-2; D may correspond to TRBD1 or TRBD2 (5 bases each). Trimming cost V 5 bases and J 3 bases, with 10 bases left between them. CDR3 length: 13 amino acids. Germline CDR1 reads DFQATT; CDR2 reads SNEGSKA (reference sequence). DNA of the CDR3: TGCAGTGCTCGGGACCCTTACACCGGGGAGCTGTTTTTT. Translating it yields CSARDPYTGELFF.

This clonotype appeared many times. The chain couples TRBV15 to TRBJ2-1; weak D call: TRBD2 (6 bases). The CDR3 is made up of 16 amino acids. Germline CDR1 and CDR2: LNHNV and YYDKDF (reference sequence). Trimming took 0 bases from V and 6 from J, leaving 15 bases between them. The CDR3 DNA sequence: TGTGCCACCAGCAGAGACACGGGAGTGGGCAGCAATGAGCAGTTCTTC. Its translation: CATSRDTGVGSNEQFF.

This clonotype has at least ten counts. The genes are TRBV29-1 and TRBJ2-1; 9 bases agree with TRBD2. The V gene end was trimmed by 4 bases and the J gene end by 3 bases; junction bases not matched to a gene: 1. Germline assignment: CDR1 SQVTM and CDR2 ANQGSEA. This CDR3 contains 13 residues. CDR3 amino acids: CSVGTSDYNEQFF. Written as DNA, the CDR3 is TGCAGCGTTGGGACTAGCGACTACAATGAGCAGTTCTTC.

This chain links TRBV30 with TRBJ1-4; TRBD1 might be the D (5 bases). This CDR3 is 11 amino acids long. CDR1 is GTSNPN and CDR2 is SVGIG in the germline V gene (reference sequence). The germline V and J ends were trimmed by 4 bases and 8 bases, with 8 bases remaining between them. Here the CDR3 DNA reads TGTGCCTGGACGAAGGGGGAAAAACTGTTTTTT. Its protein product is CAWTKGEKLFF.

The chain couples TRBV24-1 to TRBJ2-3; either TRBD1 or TRBD2 may fit D (6 bases each). Trimming removed 12 bases at V and 2 bases at J, with 14 bases between. There are 13 residues in the CDR3. Germline assignment: CDR1 KGHDR and CDR2 SFDVKD. CDR3 sequence: CASSGGITDTQYF. The CDR3 DNA follows: TGTGCCTCCTCCGGGGGCATCACAGATACGCAGTATTTT.

This clonotype was observed a handful of times. The chain is built from TRBV29-1 and TRBJ2-4, with a weak D call TRBD1 (5 bases). The CDR3 sequence is 13 residues long. Germline lookup yields CDR1 SQVTM and CDR2 ANQGSEA. V lost 1 base to trimming and J lost 7 bases, with 11 bases between them. This chain's CDR3 is CSVEVGADNIQYF. In DNA form, the CDR3 reads TGCAGCGTTGAAGTAGGGGCGGATAACATTCAGTACTTC. The whole variable domain, filled in from reference TRBV29-1 and TRBJ2-4, reads SAVISQKPSRDICQRGTSLTIQCQVDSQVTMMFWYRQQPGQSLTLIATANQGSEATYESGFVIDKFPISRPNLTFSTLTVSNMSPEDSSIYLCSVEVGADNIQYFGAGTRLSVL.

The chain joins TRBV5-1 to TRBJ1-5; a weak D match, TRBD1 (5 bases). V was trimmed by 0 bases and J by 9 bases, leaving 16 bases between them. Germline values: CDR1 SGHRS, CDR2 YFSETQ. CDR3 length: 15 amino acids. The CDR3 nucleotides are TGCGCCAGCAGCTTGGCGGGGACCGTAGAGGGGCCCCAGCATTTT. Its translation is CASSLAGTVEGPQHF. The whole variable domain, filled in from reference TRBV5-1 and TRBJ1-5, reads KAGVTQTPRYLIKTRGQQVTLSCSPISGHRSVSWYQQTPGQGLQFLFEYFSETQRNKGNFPGRFSGRQFSNSRSEMNVSTLELGDSALYLCASSLAGTVEGPQHFGDGTRLSIL.

The table lists this clonotype with many counts. The genes are TRBV20-1 and TRBJ2-7; D is possibly TRBD1 or TRBD2 (7 bases each). In germline, CDR1 is DFQATT, CDR2 SNEGSKA (reference sequence). Trimming stripped 5 bases from V and 6 bases from J, with 20 bases between. This CDR3 spans 14 amino acids. CDR3 in DNA: TGCAGTGCTGACAGGGCGGGGGAATATCGCGAGCAGTACTTC. It encodes CSADRAGEYREQYF.

The sample holds a few counts of this clonotype. V is TRBV6-1 and J is TRBJ1-2, with TRBD1 identical over 10 bases. With V trimmed by 6 bases and J by 4 bases, 2 bases remained unmatched. CDR3 length: 13 residues. Germline values: CDR1 MNHNS, CDR2 SASEGT. DNA of the CDR3: TGTGCCAGCAGGGGACAGGGGATCTATGGCTACACCTTC. It specifies CASRGQGIYGYTF.

This clonotype was detected many times. The V gene is TRBV7-2, the J gene TRBJ2-5; D is tentatively TRBD1 or TRBD2 (5 bases each). There are 15 residues in the CDR3. Trimming took off 5 bases at V and 2 bases at J, with 15 bases between the two ends. CDR1 is SGHTA, CDR2 FQGNSA, per germline. DNA of the CDR3: TGTGCCAGCAGCCCACCCGGGGCAAGTCAAGAGACCCAGTACTTC. Its protein product is CASSPPGASQETQYF.

This clonotype was recorded at least ten times. The chain carries TRBV30 and TRBJ1-1; 9 nucleotides match TRBD1. CDR1 and CDR2 (germline): GTSNPN, SVGIG (reference sequence). J lost 6 bases, V lost 2 bases, and 13 bases had no gene match. CDR3 length equals 16 residues. In DNA form, the CDR3 reads TGTGCCTGGAGTTTACCCTATGGGACAGGGAAGGCTGAAGCTTTCTTT. Its translation: CAWSLPYGTGKAEAFF.

The V and J genes are TRBV12-3 or TRBV12-4 and TRBJ1-6; D call uncertain. The CDR3 runs 13 residues. V lost 6 bases to trimming and J lost 2 bases, with 5 bases between them. Here the CDR3 DNA reads TGTGCCAGCAGCAAGACCTATAATTCACCCCTCCACTTT. Protein product: CASSKTYNSPLHF.

The CDR3 reads CASSSTSSPLHF. The DNA of the CDR3 is TGTGCCAGCAGCTCAACGTCTTCACCCCTCCACTTT. V and J are TRBV7-8 and TRBJ1-6; D ambiguous. Trimming cost V 4 bases and J 9 bases, with 7 bases left between them. Per the germline V gene, CDR1 is SGHVS and CDR2 is FQNEAQ. CDR3 length: 12 amino acids.

The sample holds many counts of this clonotype. The chain has TRBV28 and TRBJ1-2; D is perhaps TRBD1 (6 bases). CDR3 length equals 14 residues. Germline lookup yields CDR1 MDHEN and CDR2 SYDVKM. Here the CDR3 DNA reads TGTGCGATTAAAAGGGGGGGGGATGACTATGGCTACACCTTC. Translating gives CAIKRGGDDYGYTF.